Given below is one T cell receptor (beta chain) in context. Its antigen is not identified. A read error may account for a junction end that differs from germline. This CDR3 spans 15 amino acids. CDR1 and CDR2 (germline): SGHVS, FNYEAQ. The record originates from a study of post-analysis software for immune sequencing data. Broader study findings: TRBV5-6, TRBV5-1 and TRBV20-1 belonged to a set of about five TRBV segments that were more frequent in patients than controls.

TCR beta libraries were prepared from cDNA with unique molecular identifiers. T cells, 1 to 10 million of them, yielded some 540,000 cDNA molecules. TCRdb reprocessed the PCR reads via MiXCR and lists one record per CDR3 protein. The sample has 750,000 to 900,000 distinct CDR3 sequences; 46% are singletons. This receptor was identified in a girl aged 5 to 17 with multiple sclerosis. This chain links TRBV7-6 with TRBJ2-3; either TRBD1 or TRBD2 may supply D (6 bases each). The sequenced material came from blood. CDR3 residues: CASSSGDSGTDTRYF. The CDR3 DNA reads TGTGCCAGCAGCTCAGGGGATAGCGGCACAGATACGCGGTATTTT.